A single sample gave rise to the 24 T cell receptor beta chains below, sequenced in a study of T cell responses to AZD1222 COVID-19 vaccine. Profiling relied on immunoSEQ multiplex PCR, and the TCRdb table lists in-frame clones only, not all of them. This table has more than 95,000 clones, around 90% appearing once. Sequences were derived from peripheral blood, sampled on day 0 of AZD1222 vaccination. The receptors here all came from an adult in good health.

This chain joins TRBV10-3 and TRBJ2-1; TRBD1 matches at 7 bases. Germline V gives CDR1 ENHRY, CDR2 SYGVKD. Unmatched junction bases numbered 13, after V lost 8 bases and J lost 12 bases. The CDR3 totals 13 residues. In DNA, the CDR3 is TGTGCCATCTCCGCCGTGGGGGACAGCGCGCAGTTCTTC. Translating gives CAISAVGDSAQFF.

The V and J genes are TRBV6-2 or TRBV6-3 and TRBJ2-1; TRBD1 might be the D (9 bases). Per the germline V gene, CDR1 is MNHEY and CDR2 is SVGEGT. V was cut by 2 bases and J by 7 bases, with 24 bases left in between. The CDR3 is made up of 18 amino acids. DNA of the CDR3: TGTGCCAGCAGTTACCACAGGGGGCGTGGAGCGGGAGATAATGAGCAGTTCTTC. Encoded protein: CASSYHRGRGAGDNEQFF.

J is TRBJ1-1 and V is TRBV11-2; no reliable D call. V was cut by 1 base and J by 3 bases, with 12 bases left in between. Germline V lookup: CDR1 SGHAT, CDR2 FQNNGV. CDR3 size: 15 residues. CDR3: CASSLVRGTDTEAFF. The CDR3 bases are TGTGCCAGCAGCTTAGTTCGGGGAACTGACACTGAAGCTTTCTTT.

The V and J genes are TRBV5-1 and TRBJ2-3, with D unresolved. Germline V gene data show CDR1 as SGHRS and CDR2 as YFSETQ. V lost 7 bases and J 1 base, leaving 7 bases between the germline ends. The CDR3 length is 12 residues. CDR3: CASRVGTDTQYF. The CDR3 DNA reads as TGCGCCAGCCGGGTGGGCACAGATACGCAGTATTTT.

The chain joins TRBV27 to TRBJ2-1; 11 positions agree with TRBD2. CDR1 MNHEY and CDR2 SMNVEV come from the germline V gene (reference sequence). The CDR3 is 20 amino acids. V was clipped by 1 base and J by 0 bases; unmatched bases: 11. The CDR3 coding sequence is TGTGCCAGCAGTTTATACCCTGGGGCTAGCGGGAGGCTCTCCTACAATGAGCAGTTCTTC. This encodes CASSLYPGASGRLSYNEQFF.

The rearrangement joins TRBV12-3 or TRBV12-4 to TRBJ2-5; D not certain. The CDR3 spans 11 residues. V lost 6 bases and J lost 5, with 7 bases in between. CDR3 region: CASSSAETQYF. CDR3 bases: TGTGCCAGCAGCTCCGCGGAGACCCAGTACTTC.

This chain connects TRBV6-2 or TRBV6-3 to TRBJ2-5, with 10 nucleotides matching TRBD2. CDR1 and CDR2 (germline): MNHEY, SVGEGT. V trimming: 5 bases; J trimming: 4 bases; junction bases outside the gene matches: 4. The length of the CDR3 is 14 residues. The CDR3 is CASSPLAGRETQYF. The DNA for the CDR3 is TGTGCCAGCAGTCCACTAGCGGGGAGAGAGACCCAGTACTTC.

The chain joins TRBV6-5 to TRBJ2-7; D ambiguous. Trimming cost V 2 bases and J 1 base, with 9 bases left between them. Germline lookup yields CDR1 MNHEY and CDR2 SVGAGI. This CDR3 comprises 14 residues. The CDR3, as DNA: TGTGCCAGCAGTTACACGTCTCGATCCTACGAGCAGTACTTC. It is translated as CASSYTSRSYEQYF.

This clone has only one observation. This chain uses TRBV27 with TRBJ2-7; TRBD2 matches at 8 bases. Germline CDR1 reads MNHEY; CDR2 reads SMNVEV (reference sequence). The CDR3 sequence is 14 residues long. After removal of 9 bases from V and 0 bases from J, the junction contained 7 bases not matched to a gene. The CDR3 DNA is TGTGCCAGTTGGTTAGCGGGATCCTCCTACGAGCAGTACTTC. It yields the protein CASWLAGSSYEQYF.

Remarks on this clone: The junction differs from germline at one of its ends, possibly a read error. This chain uses TRBV18 with TRBJ2-4; 12 bases line up with TRBD1. The V gene's germline CDR1 is KGHSH and CDR2 LQKENI. The CDR3 has 15 residues. CDR3: CASSLEGTGGSIKYF. The CDR3 DNA reads as TGTGCCAGCTCCCTCGAGGGGACAGGGGGCTCCATTAAGTACTTC. The variable domain in full, completed from reference TRBV18 and TRBJ2-4, reads NAGVMQNPRHLVRRRGQEARLRCSPMKGHSHVYWYRQLPEEGLKFMVYLQKENIIDESGMPKERFSAEFPKEGPSILRIQQVVRGDSAAYFCASSLEGTGGSIKYFGAGTRLSVL.

This clone has a single count. This rearrangement joins TRBV7-2 to TRBJ1-5, with D possibly TRBD1 on 5 matching bases. The CDR3 has 16 residues. Per the germline V gene, CDR1 is SGHTA and CDR2 is FQGNSA. V lost 5 bases to trimming and J lost 1 base, with 15 bases between them. CDR3 DNA: TGTGCCAGCAGCCGCTGGGGCTTGGGCAGCAATCAGCCCCAGCATTTT. Translation gives CASSRWGLGSNQPQHF. The whole variable domain, remainder taken from reference TRBV7-2 and TRBJ1-5, is GAGVSQSPSNKVTEKGKDVELRCDPISGHTALYWYRQSLGQGLEFLIYFQGNSAPDKSGLPSDRFSAERTGGSVSTLTIQRTQQEDSAVYLCASSRWGLGSNQPQHFGDGTRLSIL.

CDR3 in amino acids: CAILHSGVSNQPQHF. DNA for the CDR3: TGTGCCATCCTCCACTCGGGGGTAAGCAATCAGCCCCAGCATTTT. V usage is TRBV27 and J usage is TRBJ1-5; weak D call: TRBD1 (5 bases). The ends were cut back, 10 bases at V and 1 base at J, with 17 bases in the middle. The CDR3 totals 15 residues. Looked up from germline, CDR1 is MNHEY and CDR2 is SMNVEV (reference sequence).

The chain links TRBV16 to TRBJ1-2; no firm D call. V gave up 3 bases and J gave up 4 bases, with 9 bases separating them. This CDR3 spans 13 amino acids. The germline gives CDR1 KGHSY, CDR2 FQNENV. CDR3 amino acids: CASSQGSFYGYTF. The CDR3, as DNA: TGTGCCAGCAGCCAGGGTTCCTTCTATGGCTACACCTTC.

The V call is TRBV7-2, the J call TRBJ1-1; D is unclear. The CDR3 is 14 residues long. Germline CDR1 is SGHTA and CDR2 is FQGNSA. V lost 1 base, J lost 0 bases, and 6 bases lay in between. The CDR3 loop is CASSLGLMNTEAFF. The CDR3, as DNA: TGTGCCAGCAGCTTAGGGTTGATGAACACTGAAGCTTTCTTT.

The CDR3 nucleotides are TGCAGCGTTGCTGCGGGGACGATTTCCTACGAGCAGTACTTC. This gives the protein CSVAAGTISYEQYF. V and J are TRBV29-1 and TRBJ2-7; tentative D call: TRBD2 (6 bases). V lost 4 bases and J lost 1, with 14 bases in between. The CDR3 length is 14 residues. Germline CDR1 SQVTM, CDR2 ANQGSEA.

The J gene is TRBJ2-2, the V gene TRBV10-3; 7 bases are shared with TRBD1. From germline, CDR1 is ENHRY and CDR2 SYGVKD. V was pared by 4 bases and J by 4 bases, with 9 bases of the junction left unmatched. The CDR3 contains 16 residues. In nucleotides, the CDR3 is TGTGCCATCAGTGGGAACCGGGACAGAAGCACCGGGGAGCTGTTTTTT. Encoded protein: CAISGNRDRSTGELFF.

The CDR3 coding sequence is TGCAGCGTTAGCGGGGTAGGCTACGAGCAGTACTTC. Encoded protein: CSVSGVGYEQYF. The V and J genes are TRBV29-1 and TRBJ2-7; 7 bases line up with TRBD2. The germline V gene has CDR1 SQVTM and CDR2 ANQGSEA. There are 12 residues in the CDR3. J lost 3 bases, V lost 5 bases, and 4 bases had no gene match.

This chain links TRBV7-9 with TRBJ1-2; 7 bases line up with TRBD1. The CDR3 contains 13 residues. J was trimmed by 8 bases and V by 5 bases; bases with no gene match: 8. Germline V gene lookup returns CDR1 SEHNR and CDR2 FQNEAQ (reference sequence). The CDR3: CASSRDRVGGYTF. CDR3 coding DNA: TGTGCCAGCAGCCGAGACAGGGTCGGGGGCTACACCTTC.

The V and J genes are TRBV10-2 and TRBJ2-7; 12 bases line up with TRBD2. The germline V gene has CDR1 WSHSY and CDR2 SAAADI. The CDR3 extends over 16 amino acids. Germline trimming cut 3 bases from V and 2 bases from J; bases unmatched to any gene: 5. In nucleotides, the CDR3 is TGCGCCAGCAGTGACAGGACTAGCGGGATAACCTACGAGCAGTACTTC. This sequence encodes CASSDRTSGITYEQYF.

This clone showed up just a few times. Written as DNA, the CDR3 is TGTGCCAGCGGGCCCCGACGTTTAAATTCACCCCTCCACTTT. Its protein product is CASGPRRLNSPLHF. V gene TRBV7-9 combines with J gene TRBJ1-6; D unclear. Trimming took 8 bases from V and 7 from J, leaving 15 bases between them. The CDR3 covers 14 residues. Germline V CDR1 and CDR2: SEHNR, FQNEAQ (reference sequence). The complete variable domain, with remaining parts taken from reference TRBV7-9 and TRBJ1-6, reads DTGVSQNPRHKITKRGQNVTFRCDPISEHNRLYWYRQTLGQGPEFLTYFQNEAQLEKSRLLSDRFSAERPKGSFSTLEIQRTEQGDSAMYLCASGPRRLNSPLHFGNGTRLTVT.

The chain has TRBV10-3 and TRBJ2-7; tentative D call: TRBD1 (5 bases). Trimming took 6 bases from V and 5 from J, leaving 14 bases between them. The CDR3 covers 13 residues. Per the germline V gene, CDR1 is ENHRY and CDR2 is SYGVKD. The DNA for the CDR3 is TGTGCCATCAGAAGAGTTGGGGCAAACGAGCAGTACTTC. Its protein product is CAIRRVGANEQYF.

This chain uses TRBV5-5 with TRBJ1-2; D perhaps matches TRBD1 (6 bases). The ends were cut back, 4 bases at V and 0 bases at J, with 10 bases in the middle. Germline V CDR1 and CDR2: SGHKS, YYEKEE (reference sequence). This CDR3 region has 14 residues. The CDR3 protein is CASSPGTTNYGYTF. DNA of the CDR3: TGTGCCAGCAGCCCCGGGACAACTAACTATGGCTACACCTTC.

The rearrangement joins TRBV5-1 to TRBJ1-3, with TRBD1 identical over 8 bases. Trimming removed 2 bases from V and 0 bases from J; junction bases left unmatched: 7. Germline CDR1 and CDR2: SGHRS and YFSETQ. This CDR3 is built from 17 residues. The CDR3 nucleotides are TGCGCCAGCAGCTTACTGACAGGGGAGAGCTCTGGAAACACCATATATTTT. Its protein product is CASSLLTGESSGNTIYF.

This clone has more than one count but fewer than ten. This chain uses TRBV3-1 (or the pseudogene TRBV3-2) with TRBJ1-4; 7 nucleotides agree with TRBD1. Unmatched junction bases numbered 3, after V lost 3 bases and J lost 8 bases. The CDR3 is 13 residues long. Germline V gene data show CDR1 as LGHDT and CDR2 as YNNKEL (reference sequence). The CDR3: CASSHRDSEKLFF. DNA for the CDR3: TGTGCCAGCAGCCACCGGGACAGCGAAAAACTGTTTTTT.